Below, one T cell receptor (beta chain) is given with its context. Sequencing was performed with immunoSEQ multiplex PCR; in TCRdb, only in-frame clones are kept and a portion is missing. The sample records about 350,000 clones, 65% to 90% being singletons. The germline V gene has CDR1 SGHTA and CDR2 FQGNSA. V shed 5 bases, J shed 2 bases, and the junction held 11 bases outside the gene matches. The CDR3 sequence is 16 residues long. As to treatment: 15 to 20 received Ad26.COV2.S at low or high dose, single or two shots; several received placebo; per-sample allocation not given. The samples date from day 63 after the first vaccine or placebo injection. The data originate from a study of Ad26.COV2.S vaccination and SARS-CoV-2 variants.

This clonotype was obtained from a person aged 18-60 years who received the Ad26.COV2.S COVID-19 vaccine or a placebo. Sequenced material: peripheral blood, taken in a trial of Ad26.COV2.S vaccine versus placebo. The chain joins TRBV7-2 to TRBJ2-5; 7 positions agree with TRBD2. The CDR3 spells CASSPRPGGTQETQYF. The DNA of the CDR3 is TGTGCCAGCAGCCCGCGGCCGGGGGGAACACAAGAGACCCAGTACTTC.